This is a list of T cell receptor beta chains from one sample in a study of T cells expressing NK-cell markers. For each CDR3 protein, TCRdb gives one entry from its re-call of the 5' RACE reads, without DNA. In all, the sample yields about 430,000 distinct CDR3 sequences. Sequenced input: blood T cells: a sorted CD56 or NKG2C T cell subset, CD4+ or CD8+ T cells, or bulk PBMC T cells (not recorded which). All receptors derive from a woman between 45 and 65 years old in good health. CDR3s include the opening cysteine and the closing phenylalanine or tryptophan.

v_gene	j_gene	CDR3aa
TRBV14	TRBJ2-5	CASSQGPQTQYF
TRBV7-9	TRBJ1-2	CASRGGDYGYTF
TRBV6-5	TRBJ1-4	CASSYRGTIGEKLFF
TRBV6-2/TRBV6-3	TRBJ2-7	CASSYSTILDRGNYEQYF
TRBV5-1	TRBJ2-2	CASSPRTSGSTGELFF
TRBV18	TRBJ2-7	CASSPLQVRGEQYF
TRBV5-1	TRBJ2-2	CASSLLISAGELFF
TRBV7-2	TRBJ2-5	CASSWALVGVETQYF
TRBV5-1	TRBJ2-7	CASSFTTWYGEQYF
TRBV12-5	TRBJ2-1	CASGPTGRVRNEQFF
TRBV5-5	TRBJ2-1	CASTNTGLSYNEQFF